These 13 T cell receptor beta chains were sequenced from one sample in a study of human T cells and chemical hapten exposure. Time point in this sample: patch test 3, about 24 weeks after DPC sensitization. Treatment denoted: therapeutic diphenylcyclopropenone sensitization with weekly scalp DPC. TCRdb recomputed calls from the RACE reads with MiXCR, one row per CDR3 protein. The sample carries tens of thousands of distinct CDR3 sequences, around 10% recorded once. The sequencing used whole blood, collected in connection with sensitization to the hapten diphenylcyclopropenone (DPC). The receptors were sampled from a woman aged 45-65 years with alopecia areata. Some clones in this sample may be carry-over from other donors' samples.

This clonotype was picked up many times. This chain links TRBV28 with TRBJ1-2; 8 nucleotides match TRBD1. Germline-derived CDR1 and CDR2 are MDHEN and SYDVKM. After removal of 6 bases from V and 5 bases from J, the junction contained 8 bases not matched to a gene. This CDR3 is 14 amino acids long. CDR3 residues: CASSQGQEGYGYTF. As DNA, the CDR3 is TGTGCCAGCAGCCAGGGACAGGAGGGGTATGGCTACACCTTC.

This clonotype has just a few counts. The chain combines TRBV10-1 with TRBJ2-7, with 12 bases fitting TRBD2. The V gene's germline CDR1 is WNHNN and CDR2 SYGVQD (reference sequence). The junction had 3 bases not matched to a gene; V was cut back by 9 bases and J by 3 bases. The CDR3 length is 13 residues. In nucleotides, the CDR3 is TGCGCCAGTAGGACTAGCGGGAACTACGAGCAGTACTTC. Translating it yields CASRTSGNYEQYF.

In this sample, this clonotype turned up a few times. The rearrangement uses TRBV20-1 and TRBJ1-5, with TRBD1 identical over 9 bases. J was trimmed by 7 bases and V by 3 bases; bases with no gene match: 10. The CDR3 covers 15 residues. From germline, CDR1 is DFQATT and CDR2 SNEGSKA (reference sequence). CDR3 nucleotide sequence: TGCAGTGCTAGTCGTCCAGGGACAGGGAACCAGCCCCAGCATTTT. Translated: CSASRPGTGNQPQHF.

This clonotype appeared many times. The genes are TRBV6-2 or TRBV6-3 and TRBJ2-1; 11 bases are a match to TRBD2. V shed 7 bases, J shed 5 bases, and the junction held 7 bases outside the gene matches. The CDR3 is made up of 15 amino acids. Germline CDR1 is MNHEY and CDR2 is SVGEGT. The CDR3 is CASTRVTSGDNEQFF. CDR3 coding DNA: TGTGCCAGCACTCGAGTGACTAGCGGGGACAATGAGCAGTTCTTC.

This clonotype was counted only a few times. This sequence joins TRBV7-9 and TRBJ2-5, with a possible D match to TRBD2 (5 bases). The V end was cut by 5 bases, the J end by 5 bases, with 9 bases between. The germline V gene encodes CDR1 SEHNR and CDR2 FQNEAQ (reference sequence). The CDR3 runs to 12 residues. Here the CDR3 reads CASSGRGETQYF. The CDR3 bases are TGTGCCAGCAGCGGCCGCGGGGAGACCCAGTACTTC.

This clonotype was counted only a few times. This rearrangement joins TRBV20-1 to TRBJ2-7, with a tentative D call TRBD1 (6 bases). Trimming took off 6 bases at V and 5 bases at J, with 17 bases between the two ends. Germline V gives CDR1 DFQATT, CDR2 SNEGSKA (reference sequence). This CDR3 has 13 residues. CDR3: CSARRGVRDEQYF. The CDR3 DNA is TGCAGTGCGCGCAGGGGTGTTCGCGACGAGCAGTACTTC.

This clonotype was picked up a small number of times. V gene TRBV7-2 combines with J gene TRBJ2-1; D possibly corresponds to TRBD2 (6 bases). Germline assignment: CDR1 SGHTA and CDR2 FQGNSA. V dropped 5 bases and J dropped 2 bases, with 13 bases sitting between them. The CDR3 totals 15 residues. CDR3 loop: CASSPSERTYNEQFF. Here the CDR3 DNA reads TGTGCCAGCAGCCCTAGCGAGCGGACCTACAATGAGCAGTTCTTC.

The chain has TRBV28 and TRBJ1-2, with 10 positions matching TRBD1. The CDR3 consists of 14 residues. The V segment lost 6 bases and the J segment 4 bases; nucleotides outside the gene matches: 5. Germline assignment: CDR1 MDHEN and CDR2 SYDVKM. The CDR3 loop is CASSLGQGPYGYTF. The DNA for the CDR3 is TGTGCCAGCAGCCTGGGACAGGGGCCCTATGGCTACACCTTC.

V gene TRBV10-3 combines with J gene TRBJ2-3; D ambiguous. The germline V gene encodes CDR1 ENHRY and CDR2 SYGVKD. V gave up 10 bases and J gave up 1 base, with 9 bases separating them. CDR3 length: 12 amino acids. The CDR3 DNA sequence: TGTGCCACAGCGCTGCGCACAGATACGCAGTATTTT. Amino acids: CATALRTDTQYF.

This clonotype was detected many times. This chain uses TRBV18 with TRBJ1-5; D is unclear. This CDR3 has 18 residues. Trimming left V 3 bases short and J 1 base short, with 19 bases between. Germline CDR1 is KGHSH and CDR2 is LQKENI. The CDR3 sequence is CASSPPKSGWKSNQPQHF. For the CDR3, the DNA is TGTGCCAGCTCACCTCCTAAGTCGGGGTGGAAGAGCAATCAGCCCCAGCATTTT.

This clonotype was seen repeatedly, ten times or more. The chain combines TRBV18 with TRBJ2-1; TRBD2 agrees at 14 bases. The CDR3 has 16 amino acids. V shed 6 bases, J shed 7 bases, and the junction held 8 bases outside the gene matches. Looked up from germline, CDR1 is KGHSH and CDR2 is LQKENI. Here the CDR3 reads CASSKTGTSGGNEQFF. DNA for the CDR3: TGTGCCAGCTCGAAAACCGGGACTAGCGGGGGTAATGAGCAGTTCTTC.

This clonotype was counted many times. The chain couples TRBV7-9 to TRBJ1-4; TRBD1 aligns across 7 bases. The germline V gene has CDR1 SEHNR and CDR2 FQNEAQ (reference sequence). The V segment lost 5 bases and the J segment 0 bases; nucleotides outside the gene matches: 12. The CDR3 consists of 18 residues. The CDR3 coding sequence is TGTGCCAGCAGCGCGACAGGGAGTATATCTCCAACTAATGAAAAACTGTTTTTT. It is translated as CASSATGSISPTNEKLFF.

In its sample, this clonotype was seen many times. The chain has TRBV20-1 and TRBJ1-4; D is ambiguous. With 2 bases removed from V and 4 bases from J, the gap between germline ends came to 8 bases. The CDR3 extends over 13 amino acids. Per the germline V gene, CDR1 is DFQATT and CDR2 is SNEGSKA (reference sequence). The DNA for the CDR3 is TGCAGTGCTAGAAGCAGGAATAATGAAAAACTGTTTTTT. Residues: CSARSRNNEKLFF.